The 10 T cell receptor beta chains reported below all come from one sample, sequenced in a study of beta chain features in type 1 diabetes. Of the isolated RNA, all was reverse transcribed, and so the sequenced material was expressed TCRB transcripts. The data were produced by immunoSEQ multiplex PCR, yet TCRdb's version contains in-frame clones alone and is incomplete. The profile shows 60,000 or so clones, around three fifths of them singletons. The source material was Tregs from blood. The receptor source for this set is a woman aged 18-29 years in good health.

The DNA of the CDR3 is TGTGCCAGCAGCTCTCGACAGGGTCCCACAGATACGCAGTATTTT. Encoded protein: CASSSRQGPTDTQYF. The rearrangement uses TRBV7-6 and TRBJ2-3, with TRBD1 matching 7 bases. The germline gives CDR1 SGHVS, CDR2 FNYEAQ. The CDR3 spans 15 residues. The ends lost 4 bases at V and 2 bases at J; junction bases unmatched: 6.

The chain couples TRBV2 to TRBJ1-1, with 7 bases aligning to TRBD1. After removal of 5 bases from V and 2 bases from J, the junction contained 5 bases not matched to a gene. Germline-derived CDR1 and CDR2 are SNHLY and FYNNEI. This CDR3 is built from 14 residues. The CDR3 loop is CASSYRGLNTEAFF. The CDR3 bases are TGTGCCAGCAGTTACAGGGGTCTAAACACTGAAGCTTTCTTT.

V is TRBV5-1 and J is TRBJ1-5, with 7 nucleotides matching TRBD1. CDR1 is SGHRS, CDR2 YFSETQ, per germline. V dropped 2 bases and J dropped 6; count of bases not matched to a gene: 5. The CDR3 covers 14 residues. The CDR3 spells CASSLGQAGQPQHF. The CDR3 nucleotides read TGCGCCAGCAGCTTAGGACAGGCGGGTCAGCCCCAGCATTTT.

The CDR3 region has the DNA TGTGCCTGGTCCATGTGGGGCGGGGCGGAAAAACTGTTTTTT. Its protein product is CAWSMWGGAEKLFF. The chain joins TRBV30 to TRBJ1-4, with TRBD1 as a possible D gene (5 bases). Trimming pared 5 bases from V and 8 bases from J, leaving 18 bases between. The CDR3 runs to 14 residues. Germline lookup yields CDR1 GTSNPN and CDR2 SVGIG (reference sequence).

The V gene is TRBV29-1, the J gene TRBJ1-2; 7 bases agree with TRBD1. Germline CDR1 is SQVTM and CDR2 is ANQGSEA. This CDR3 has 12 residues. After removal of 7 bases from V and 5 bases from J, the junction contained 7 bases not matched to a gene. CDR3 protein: CSARTGGYGYTF. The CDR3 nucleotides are TGCAGCGCCCGGACAGGAGGATATGGCTACACCTTC.

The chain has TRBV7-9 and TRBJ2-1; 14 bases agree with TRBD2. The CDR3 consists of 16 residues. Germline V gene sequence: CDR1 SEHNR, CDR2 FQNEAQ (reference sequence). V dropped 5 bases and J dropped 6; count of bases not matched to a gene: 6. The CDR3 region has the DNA TGTGCCAGCAGCCCAACCGGGACTAGCGGGGGCAATGAGCAGTTCTTC. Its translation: CASSPTGTSGGNEQFF. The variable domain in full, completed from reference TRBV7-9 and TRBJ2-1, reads DTGVSQNPRHKITKRGQNVTFRCDPISEHNRLYWYRQTLGQGPEFLTYFQNEAQLEKSRLLSDRFSAERPKGSFSTLEIQRTEQGDSAMYLCASSPTGTSGGNEQFFGPGTRLTVL.

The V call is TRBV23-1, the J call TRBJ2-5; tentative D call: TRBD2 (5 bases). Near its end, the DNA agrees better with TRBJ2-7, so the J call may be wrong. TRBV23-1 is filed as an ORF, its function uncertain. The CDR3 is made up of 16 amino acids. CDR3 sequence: CASSHMTTTSSYEQYF. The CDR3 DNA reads TGCGCCAGCAGTCACATGACTACGACCAGCTCCTACGAGCAGTACTTC.

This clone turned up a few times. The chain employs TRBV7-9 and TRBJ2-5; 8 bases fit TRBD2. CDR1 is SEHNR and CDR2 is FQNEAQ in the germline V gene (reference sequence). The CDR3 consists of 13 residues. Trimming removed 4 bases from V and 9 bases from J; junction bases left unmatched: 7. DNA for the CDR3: TGTGCCAGCAGCTCACCCGGGACTAGGGCCCAGTACTTC. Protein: CASSSPGTRAQYF.

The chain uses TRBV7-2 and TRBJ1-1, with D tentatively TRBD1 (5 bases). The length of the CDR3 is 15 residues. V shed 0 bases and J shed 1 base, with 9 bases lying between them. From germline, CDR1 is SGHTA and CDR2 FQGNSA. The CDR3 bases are TGTGCCAGCAGCTTAGCCGGTCAGGGGAACACTGAAGCTTTCTTT. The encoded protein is CASSLAGQGNTEAFF.

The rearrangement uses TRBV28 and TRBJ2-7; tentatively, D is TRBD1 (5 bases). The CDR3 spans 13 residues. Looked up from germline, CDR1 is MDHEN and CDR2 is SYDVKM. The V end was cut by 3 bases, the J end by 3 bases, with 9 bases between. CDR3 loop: CASSFGAVYEQYF. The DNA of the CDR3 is TGTGCCAGCAGTTTTGGGGCAGTCTACGAGCAGTACTTC.